A single T cell receptor beta chain is shown here with its context. Antigen specificity is unknown. The time point is: cycle 4 day 1 (C4D1), after less than 7 weeks of nivolumab. Following autologous stem cell transplantation, relapse occurred in every patient, and exposure to brentuximab vedotin varied. Complete response, partial response or progressive disease was recorded as best response. This entry belongs to a study of PD-1 blockade in classical Hodgkin lymphoma. General observations from the study: Baseline diversity resembling that of newly diagnosed patients was seen in complete responders.

The repertoire was sequenced with immunoSEQ multiplex PCR; TCRdb's copy has only in-frame clones and lacks some. The sample contains 21,000 or so clones, more than 80% of which appear only once. This sequence originates from a human donor with classical Hodgkin lymphoma. The sample here was peripheral blood mononuclear cells (PBMCs), taken before the fourth cycle of nivolumab.

CDR3 sequence: CASSLVGGWTGELFF. CDR3 nucleotide sequence: TGTGCCAGCAGCTTAGTCGGGGGCTGGACCGGGGAGCTGTTTTTT. V gene TRBV11-2 combines with J gene TRBJ2-2; D possibly matches TRBD1 or TRBD2 (6 bases each). Germline V gives CDR1 SGHAT, CDR2 FQNNGV. This CDR3 region has 15 residues. Trimming stripped 1 base from V and 5 bases from J, with 11 bases between.